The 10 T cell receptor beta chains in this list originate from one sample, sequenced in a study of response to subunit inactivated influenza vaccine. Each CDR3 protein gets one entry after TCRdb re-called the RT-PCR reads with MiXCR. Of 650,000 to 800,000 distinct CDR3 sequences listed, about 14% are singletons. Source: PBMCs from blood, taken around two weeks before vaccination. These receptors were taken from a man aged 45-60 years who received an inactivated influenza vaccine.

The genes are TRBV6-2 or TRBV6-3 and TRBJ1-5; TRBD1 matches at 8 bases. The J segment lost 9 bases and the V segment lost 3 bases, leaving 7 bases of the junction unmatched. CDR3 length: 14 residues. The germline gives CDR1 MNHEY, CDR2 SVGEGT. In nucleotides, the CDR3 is TGTGCCAGCAGTTATGGACAGGGCCAGGGGCCCCAGCATTTT. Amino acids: CASSYGQGQGPQHF.

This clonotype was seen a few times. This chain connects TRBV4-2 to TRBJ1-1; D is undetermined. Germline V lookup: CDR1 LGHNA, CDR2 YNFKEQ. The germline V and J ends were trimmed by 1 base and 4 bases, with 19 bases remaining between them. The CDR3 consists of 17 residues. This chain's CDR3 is CASSQALTEVMSTEAFF. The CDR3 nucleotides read TGTGCCAGCAGCCAAGCCCTCACAGAGGTGATGTCCACTGAAGCTTTCTTT.

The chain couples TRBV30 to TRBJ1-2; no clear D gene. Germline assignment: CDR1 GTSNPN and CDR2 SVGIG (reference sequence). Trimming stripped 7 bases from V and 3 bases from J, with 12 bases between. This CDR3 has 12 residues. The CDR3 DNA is TGTGCCTTAAGAGAGGGTGACTATGGCTACACCTTC. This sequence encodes CALREGDYGYTF.

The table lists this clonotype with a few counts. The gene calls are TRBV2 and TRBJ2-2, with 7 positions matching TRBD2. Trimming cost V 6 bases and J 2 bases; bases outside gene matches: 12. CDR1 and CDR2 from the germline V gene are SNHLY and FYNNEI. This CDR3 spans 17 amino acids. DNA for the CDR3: TGTGCCAGCAGCCTCACTCTGAGCGGGGTAAACACCGGGGAGCTGTTTTTT. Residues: CASSLTLSGVNTGELFF.

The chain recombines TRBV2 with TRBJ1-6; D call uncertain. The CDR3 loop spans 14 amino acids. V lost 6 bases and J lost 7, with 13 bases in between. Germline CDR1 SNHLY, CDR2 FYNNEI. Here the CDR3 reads CASSARGGNSPLHF. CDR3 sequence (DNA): TGTGCCAGCAGCGCCCGCGGAGGGAATTCACCCCTCCACTTT.

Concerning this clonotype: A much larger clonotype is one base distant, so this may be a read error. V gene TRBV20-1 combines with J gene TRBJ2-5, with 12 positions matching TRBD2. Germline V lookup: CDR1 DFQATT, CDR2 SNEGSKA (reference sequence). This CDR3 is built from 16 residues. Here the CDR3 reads CCARALAGGRGETQYF. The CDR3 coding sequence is TGCTGTGCTAGAGCCCTAGCGGGAGGGCGAGGGGAGACCCAGTACTTC.

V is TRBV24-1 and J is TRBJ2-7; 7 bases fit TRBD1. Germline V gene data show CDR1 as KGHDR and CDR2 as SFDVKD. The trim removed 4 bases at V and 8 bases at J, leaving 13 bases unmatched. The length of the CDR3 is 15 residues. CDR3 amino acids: CATSDTGTDPRKQYF. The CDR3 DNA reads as TGTGCCACCAGTGACACCGGGACAGACCCTCGGAAGCAGTACTTC.

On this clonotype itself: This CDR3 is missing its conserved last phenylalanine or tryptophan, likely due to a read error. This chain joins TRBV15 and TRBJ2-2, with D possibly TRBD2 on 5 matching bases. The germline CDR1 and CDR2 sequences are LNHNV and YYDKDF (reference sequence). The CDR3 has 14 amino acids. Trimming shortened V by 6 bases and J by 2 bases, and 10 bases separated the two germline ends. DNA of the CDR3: TGTGCCACCAGATCGGACTTAAACACCGGGGAGCTGTTTTTA. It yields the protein CATRSDLNTGELFL.

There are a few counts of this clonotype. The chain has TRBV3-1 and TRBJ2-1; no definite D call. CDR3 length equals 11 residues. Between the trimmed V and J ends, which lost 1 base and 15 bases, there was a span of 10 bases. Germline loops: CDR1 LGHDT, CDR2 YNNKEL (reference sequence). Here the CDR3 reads CASSQGLRAFF. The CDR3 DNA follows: TGTGCCAGCAGCCAAGGCCTCCGGGCGTTCTTC.

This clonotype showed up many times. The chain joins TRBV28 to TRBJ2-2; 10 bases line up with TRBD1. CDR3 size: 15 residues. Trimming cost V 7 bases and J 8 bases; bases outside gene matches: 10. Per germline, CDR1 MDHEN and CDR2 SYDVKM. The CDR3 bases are TGTGCCAGCATTCCTGTGGGACAGGGGAAGGGGGAGCTGTTTTTT. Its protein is CASIPVGQGKGELFF.